This paragraph covers one TCR beta chain sequence. The antigen remains unidentified. Patients were excluded for autoimmune disease history or systemic immunosuppression. This specimen belongs to a study of OX40 agonist ivuxolimab in advanced cancers. The wider study: Dose-escalation patients suffered from hepatocellular carcinoma, melanoma, renal cell or head and neck cancer. Findings and caveats of the study: Antigen specificity of clonally expanded peripheral T cells was not established.

The table came from immunoSEQ multiplex PCR; TCRdb's copy has only in-frame clones and leaves some out. Altogether 78,000 or so clones are present, about 89% being singletons, with the ten largest covering roughly 0.64%. The length of the CDR3 is 15 residues. Germline CDR1 reads LNHDA; CDR2 reads SQIVND (reference sequence). V lost 3 bases and J lost 5, with 15 bases in between. The sequencing used CD4+ or CD8+ T cells sorted from blood, collected in a trial of the OX40 agonist ivuxolimab. This chain connects TRBV19 to TRBJ2-3; D possibly corresponds to TRBD2 (7 bases). The receptor comes from an adult with an advanced solid tumor such as melanoma, head and neck, liver or kidney cancer. This CDR3 is CASSITRGGGDTQYF. The CDR3 bases are TGTGCCAGTAGTATCACCAGGGGCGGGGGAGATACGCAGTATTTT.